This T cell receptor (beta chain) emerged from a study of T cells in Graves' hyperthyroidism and ophthalmopathy. RNA transcripts gave rise to amplified TCR beta CDR3 regions. Carried out on the TCR CDR3, a first-round RT-PCR used the HTBI primer set. From the multiplex PCR reads, TCRdb called clonotypes with MiXCR, one entry per CDR3 protein. The table lists 550,000 to 650,000 distinct CDR3 sequences, 14% of them singletons, with about 15% in the top ten. V lost 7 bases, J lost 6 bases, and 16 bases lay in between. CDR3 length: 15 residues. Germline CDR1 is LNHDA and CDR2 is SQIVND (reference sequence). A lack of ophthalmopathy progression within 18 months defined stable Graves' hyperthyroidism.

This chain joins TRBV19 and TRBJ1-6, with D possibly TRBD1 on 5 matching bases. The receptor was derived from a woman aged 40 to 50 with Graves' hyperthyroidism. The specimen was blood. As DNA, the CDR3 is TGTGCCAGTACCCCTGGACAACAGATTAATTCACCCCTCCACTTT. It is translated as CASTPGQQINSPLHF.